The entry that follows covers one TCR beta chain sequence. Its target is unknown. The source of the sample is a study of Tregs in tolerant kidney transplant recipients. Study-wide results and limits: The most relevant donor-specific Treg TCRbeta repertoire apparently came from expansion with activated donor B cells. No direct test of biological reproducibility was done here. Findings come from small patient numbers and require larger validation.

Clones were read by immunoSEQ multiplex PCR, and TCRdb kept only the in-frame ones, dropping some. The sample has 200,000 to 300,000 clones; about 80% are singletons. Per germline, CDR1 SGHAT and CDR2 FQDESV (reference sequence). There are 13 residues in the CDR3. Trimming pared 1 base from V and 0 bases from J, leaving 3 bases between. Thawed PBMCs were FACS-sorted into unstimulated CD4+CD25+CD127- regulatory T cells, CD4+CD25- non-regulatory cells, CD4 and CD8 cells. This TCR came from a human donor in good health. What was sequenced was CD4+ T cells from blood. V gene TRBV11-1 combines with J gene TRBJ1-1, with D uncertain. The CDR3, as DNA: TGTGCCAGCAGCTTAGGAATGAACACTGAAGCTTTCTTT. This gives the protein CASSLGMNTEAFF.